The 23 T cell receptor beta chains below all came from one sample that was sequenced in a study. In TCRdb, the RT-PCR reads were re-called with MiXCR into one record per CDR3 protein. The sample has about 680,000 distinct CDR3 sequences; 14% are singletons. The sequenced material came from memory CD4+ T cells from blood. All receptors come from a female donor in good health, serving as a healthy control.

The chain carries TRBV29-1 and TRBJ2-4, with 9 bases aligning to TRBD2. V trimming: 7 bases; J trimming: 8 bases; junction bases outside the gene matches: 9. CDR1 is SQVTM, CDR2 ANQGSEA, per germline. The CDR3 is 13 residues long. CDR3 coding DNA: TGCAGCGGCGGGGGGGGCGAGAGGTACATTCAGTACTTC. This translates into CSGGGGERYIQYF.

Only a few counts were recorded for this clonotype. The V gene is TRBV10-3, the J gene TRBJ1-2; TRBD1 agrees at 7 bases. The CDR3 has 14 amino acids. V was pared by 3 bases and J by 7 bases, with 8 bases of the junction left unmatched. Per the germline V gene, CDR1 is ENHRY and CDR2 is SYGVKD. For the CDR3, the DNA is TGTGCCATCAGTGACGCACAGGGGCCTGCTGGCTACACCTTC. Encoded protein: CAISDAQGPAGYTF.

V and J are TRBV12-3 or TRBV12-4 and TRBJ1-1, with 8 positions matching TRBD1. The V gene end was trimmed by 5 bases and the J gene end by 5 bases; junction bases not matched to a gene: 10. CDR3 size: 15 residues. In DNA, the CDR3 is TGTGCCAGCAGTCCGAGGACAGGGAAGGAGACTGAAGCTTTCTTT. The encoded protein is CASSPRTGKETEAFF.

This clonotype was observed a few times. The chain employs TRBV20-1 and TRBJ2-3; 10 nucleotides agree with TRBD2. The CDR3 consists of 18 residues. The ends lost 3 bases at V and 2 bases at J; junction bases unmatched: 14. Germline V gives CDR1 DFQATT, CDR2 SNEGSKA (reference sequence). The CDR3 spells CSASISSGRVEFTDTQYF. The CDR3 bases are TGCAGTGCTAGTATCTCCAGCGGGAGGGTAGAATTCACAGATACGCAGTATTTT.

This chain joins TRBV10-1 and TRBJ2-1; 8 bases fit TRBD2. The germline gives CDR1 WNHNN, CDR2 SYGVQD (reference sequence). The length of the CDR3 is 16 residues. V trimming: 3 bases; J trimming: 1 base; junction bases outside the gene matches: 5. Written as DNA, the CDR3 is TGCGCCAGCAGTGACCTAGCGGGCAGTTCCTACAATGAGCAGTTCTTC. As protein: CASSDLAGSSYNEQFF.

This clonotype was seen at least ten times. The chain carries TRBV18 and TRBJ2-1; 12 bases match TRBD2. V was clipped by 3 bases and J by 9 bases; unmatched bases: 12. This CDR3 comprises 17 residues. CDR1 and CDR2 (germline): KGHSH, LQKENI. The CDR3 here is CASSPRTSGNRWGEQFF. In DNA form, the CDR3 reads TGTGCCAGCTCACCGAGGACTAGCGGGAACCGATGGGGTGAGCAGTTCTTC.

The chain is built from TRBV11-3 and TRBJ2-3; no definite D call. V gave up 5 bases and J gave up 10 bases, with 13 bases separating them. Germline V gene sequence: CDR1 SGHNT, CDR2 YENEEA. There are 12 residues in the CDR3. The CDR3 DNA is TGTGCCAGCAGCATTTACAGCACATCGCAGTATTTT. Translation: CASSIYSTSQYF.

This clonotype was seen ten or more times. The chain combines TRBV6-5 with TRBJ2-7; possibly TRBD2 for D (6 bases). The V gene's germline CDR1 is MNHEY and CDR2 SVGAGI. V dropped 6 bases and J dropped 0 bases, with 15 bases sitting between them. The CDR3 is 15 residues long. The CDR3 sequence: CASRVPSGPSYEQYF. CDR3 in DNA: TGTGCCAGCAGAGTACCAAGCGGGCCCTCCTACGAGCAGTACTTC.

A few counts support this clonotype. CDR3 nucleotides: TGTGCCATCAGAGGGACTAGCGAAACAGATACGCAGTATTTT. This translates into CAIRGTSETDTQYF. This rearrangement joins TRBV10-3 to TRBJ2-3; 10 bases are shared with TRBD2. This CDR3 is built from 14 residues. The germline V gene encodes CDR1 ENHRY and CDR2 SYGVKD. V lost 6 bases to trimming and J lost 3 bases; unmatched junction nucleotides: 3.

This clonotype has only a few counts. CDR3: CASSQDRGEKAFF. CDR3 bases: TGCGCCAGCAGCCAAGATAGGGGAGAGAAAGCTTTCTTT. This chain uses TRBV4-3 with TRBJ1-1, with D maybe TRBD1 (5 bases). The CDR3 contains 13 residues. V was cut by 0 bases and J by 9 bases, with 11 bases left in between. Germline V CDR1 and CDR2: LGHNA, YSLEER.

A few counts support this clonotype. V gene TRBV25-1 combines with J gene TRBJ1-3, with 7 bases aligning to TRBD1. V dropped 2 bases and J dropped 2; count of bases not matched to a gene: 3. Germline-derived CDR1 and CDR2 are MGHDK and SYGVNS. This CDR3 contains 15 residues. The CDR3 loop reads CASSETTGAGNTIYF. The CDR3 region has the DNA TGTGCCAGCAGTGAAACAACAGGGGCTGGAAACACCATATATTTT.

The sample holds a few counts of this clonotype. V usage is TRBV4-1 and J usage is TRBJ2-4; D gene ambiguous. V was pared by 1 base and J by 0 bases, with 10 bases between. Germline assignment: CDR1 MGHRA and CDR2 YSYEKL. The CDR3 loop spans 16 amino acids. Here the CDR3 reads CASSQGALLAKNIQYF. Here the CDR3 DNA reads TGCGCCAGCAGCCAAGGGGCCCTACTAGCCAAAAACATTCAGTACTTC.

V usage is TRBV4-3 and J usage is TRBJ1-4; 8 bases agree with TRBD1. Germline assignment: CDR1 LGHNA and CDR2 YSLEER. V was clipped by 4 bases and J by 4 bases; unmatched bases: 17. There are 19 residues in the CDR3. The CDR3 DNA reads TGCGCCAGCAGCCTCCATAGCCCTACCCAGGGGGCGGGTAATGAAAAACTGTTTTTT. It is translated as CASSLHSPTQGAGNEKLFF.

This clonotype appeared many times. Here the CDR3 reads CASSPGLDPSSTYNEQFF. CDR3 bases: TGTGCCAGCAGCCCGGGGCTAGATCCCTCTTCTACCTACAATGAGCAGTTCTTC. The chain carries TRBV9 and TRBJ2-1; perhaps D is TRBD1 or TRBD2 (5 bases each). Germline V gives CDR1 SGDLS, CDR2 YYNGEE. This CDR3 has 18 amino acids. The V end lost 4 bases, the J end lost 2 bases, and 22 bases lay between the germline ends.

The gene calls are TRBV6-5 and TRBJ1-1; TRBD1 is a possible D gene (5 bases). CDR3 size: 13 residues. Trimming removed 2 bases from V and 4 bases from J, with 8 bases in between. The germline gives CDR1 MNHEY, CDR2 SVGAGI. CDR3 DNA sequence: TGTGCCAGCAGTTACGGGGGTATCACTGAAGCTTTCTTT. It yields the protein CASSYGGITEAFF.

This clonotype was detected many times. The chain recombines TRBV5-1 with TRBJ2-7; D gene unclear. Looked up from germline, CDR1 is SGHRS and CDR2 is YFSETQ. Trimming removed 1 base from V and 3 bases from J, with 14 bases in between. The CDR3 has 15 amino acids. The CDR3 nucleotides are TGCGCCAGCAGCTTGTTCGCGGAAGCCATCTACGAGCAGTACTTC. Translation: CASSLFAEAIYEQYF.

In its sample, this clonotype was seen a few times. The CDR3, as DNA: TGTGCCAGCTCACCAGATCCGGGAGATGTCTACAATGAGCAGTTCTTC. Encoded protein: CASSPDPGDVYNEQFF. The chain recombines TRBV18 with TRBJ2-1, with D possibly TRBD2 on 6 matching bases. CDR1 and CDR2 (germline): KGHSH, LQKENI. CDR3 length equals 16 residues. Trimming took off 2 bases at V and 3 bases at J, with 14 bases between the two ends.

This clonotype was counted between two and nine times. For the CDR3, the DNA is TGTGCCAGCAGCTTAAGCAGCAGCGTCCAGCCCCAGCATTTT. Protein: CASSLSSSVQPQHF. This chain connects TRBV7-9 to TRBJ1-5; no reliable D call. The V and J ends lost 2 bases and 7 bases respectively, with 12 bases between them. The CDR3 loop spans 14 amino acids. The germline gives CDR1 SEHNR, CDR2 FQNEAQ (reference sequence).

This clonotype was recorded at least ten times. This sequence joins TRBV7-9 and TRBJ2-7; D may be TRBD1 or TRBD2 (5 bases each). The germline CDR1 and CDR2 sequences are SEHNR and FQNEAQ (reference sequence). Trimming removed 10 bases at V and 4 bases at J, with 17 bases between. This CDR3 region has 13 residues. CDR3 nucleotides: TGTGCCACCTCAAGAGGGGATCAATACGAGCAGTACTTC. Protein sequence: CATSRGDQYEQYF.

This clonotype was recorded a few times. This chain joins TRBV3-1 and TRBJ2-1; D remains unclear. CDR1 LGHDT and CDR2 YNNKEL come from the germline V gene (reference sequence). CDR3 size: 15 residues. V was clipped by 1 base and J by 5 bases, with 12 bases between them. The CDR3 coding sequence is TGTGCCAGCAGCCAAGGCTCAGATCCCCACAATGAGCAGTTCTTC. As protein: CASSQGSDPHNEQFF.

This chain joins TRBV12-3 or TRBV12-4 and TRBJ1-1, with D unresolved. V lost 3 bases, J lost 5 bases, and 13 bases lay in between. The CDR3 length is 14 residues. The CDR3 DNA sequence: TGTGCCAGCAGTTTGCCCCCCGGGAGGACTGAAGCTTTCTTT. Its protein is CASSLPPGRTEAFF.

The chain carries TRBV2 and TRBJ2-1; D remains ambiguous. The CDR3 runs 14 residues. Trimming pared 1 base from V and 5 bases from J, leaving 9 bases between. CDR1 is SNHLY and CDR2 is FYNNEI in the germline V gene. DNA for the CDR3: TGTGCCAGCAGTGAAGTGATCGGAGACAATGAGCAGTTCTTC. Protein product: CASSEVIGDNEQFF.

The table lists this clonotype with a few counts. This rearrangement joins TRBV12-3 or TRBV12-4 to TRBJ2-5, with 8 bases fitting TRBD1. The ends lost 2 bases at V and 5 bases at J; junction bases unmatched: 7. The CDR3 extends over 15 amino acids. For the CDR3, the DNA is TGTGCCAGCAGTTTAAGGGCAGGGGGCTGGGAGACCCAGTACTTC. This sequence encodes CASSLRAGGWETQYF.